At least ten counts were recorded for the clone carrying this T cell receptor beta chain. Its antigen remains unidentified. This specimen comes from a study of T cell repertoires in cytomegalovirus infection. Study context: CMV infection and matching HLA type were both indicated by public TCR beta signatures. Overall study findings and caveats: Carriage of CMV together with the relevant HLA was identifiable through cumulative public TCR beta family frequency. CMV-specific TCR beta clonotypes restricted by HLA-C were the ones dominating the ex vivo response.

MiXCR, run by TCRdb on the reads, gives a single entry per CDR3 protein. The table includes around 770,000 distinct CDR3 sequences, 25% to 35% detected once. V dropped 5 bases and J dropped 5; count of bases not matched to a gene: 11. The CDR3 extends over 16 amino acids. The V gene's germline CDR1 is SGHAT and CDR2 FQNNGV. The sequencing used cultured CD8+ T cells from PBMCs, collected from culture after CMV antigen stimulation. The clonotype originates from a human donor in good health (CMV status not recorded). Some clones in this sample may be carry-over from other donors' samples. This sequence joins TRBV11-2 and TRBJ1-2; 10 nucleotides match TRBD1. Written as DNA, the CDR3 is TGTGCCAGCAGCCGCACGGGACAGGGGTTGTTTTATGGCTACACCTTC. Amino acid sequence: CASSRTGQGLFYGYTF.